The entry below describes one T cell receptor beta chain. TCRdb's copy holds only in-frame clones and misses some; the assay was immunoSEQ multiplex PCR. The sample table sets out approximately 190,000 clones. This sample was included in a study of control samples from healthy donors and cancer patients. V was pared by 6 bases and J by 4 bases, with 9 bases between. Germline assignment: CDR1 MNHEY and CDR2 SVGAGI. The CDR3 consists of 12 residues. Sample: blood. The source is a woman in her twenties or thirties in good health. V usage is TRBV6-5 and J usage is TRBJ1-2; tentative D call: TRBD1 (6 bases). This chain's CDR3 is CASRDSFYGYTF. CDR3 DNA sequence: TGTGCCAGCAGGGACAGTTTCTATGGCTACACCTTC.